This T cell receptor (beta chain) was recorded in a study of naive and memory T cell subsets. Study-wide results and limits: In CD4 and CD8 cells, diversity dropped from naive through EMRA.

This clonotype was observed a handful of times. The antigen is unknown. Both TRBC1 and TRBC2 were covered by a beta constant-region primer of two equimolar oligonucleotides. The ligated cDNA underwent four PCR rounds using SP2 and nested alpha and beta constant-region primers. TCRdb reprocessed the UMI-ligation and nested PCR reads via MiXCR and lists one record per CDR3 protein. The sample holds tens of thousands of distinct CDR3 sequences, roughly 7% seen once. CMV status came from CD4+ T cell IFNgamma after overnight CMV lysate stimulation of fresh PBMCs. Four subsets defined by CD45RA and CD27 were sorted after CD3, CD4, CD8 and live/dead staining. Trimming removed 6 bases from V and 5 bases from J, with 8 bases in between. The CDR3 loop spans 12 amino acids.

This TCR derives from a human donor in good health. The specimen sequenced was central memory CD4+ T cells from blood. The gene calls are TRBV12-3 or TRBV12-4 and TRBJ2-1; TRBD2 is a possible D gene (6 bases). CDR3 region: CASRRGNNEQFF. CDR3 bases: TGTGCCAGCAGGCGGGGAAACAATGAGCAGTTCTTC.